This T cell receptor beta chain was identified during a study of T cells after yellow fever vaccination. Overall study findings and caveats: The secondary response peaked faster, at day 5 versus 15, but was weaker.

TCR cDNA, made by 5'RACE template switching, carried an added universal primer site and UMIs. TCRdb called the 5' RACE reads again in MiXCR, with one record for every CDR3 protein. This sample has 250,000 to 400,000 distinct CDR3 sequences, with around 4.5% found just once. There are many counts of this clonotype. Antigen unknown. V trimming: 0 bases; J trimming: 5 bases; junction bases outside the gene matches: 4. Germline values: CDR1 SGHAT, CDR2 FQNNGV. This CDR3 region has 15 residues. Sequenced here: PBMCs, sampled 15 days after the yellow fever booster vaccination. The chain uses TRBV11-2 and TRBJ2-3, with 8 bases matching TRBD2. The TCR originated in a young man who received the YFV17D yellow fever vaccine. In nucleotides, the CDR3 is TGTGCCAGCAGCTTAGAAGCGGGGGCCCAAGATACGCAGTATTTT. Its translation: CASSLEAGAQDTQYF.